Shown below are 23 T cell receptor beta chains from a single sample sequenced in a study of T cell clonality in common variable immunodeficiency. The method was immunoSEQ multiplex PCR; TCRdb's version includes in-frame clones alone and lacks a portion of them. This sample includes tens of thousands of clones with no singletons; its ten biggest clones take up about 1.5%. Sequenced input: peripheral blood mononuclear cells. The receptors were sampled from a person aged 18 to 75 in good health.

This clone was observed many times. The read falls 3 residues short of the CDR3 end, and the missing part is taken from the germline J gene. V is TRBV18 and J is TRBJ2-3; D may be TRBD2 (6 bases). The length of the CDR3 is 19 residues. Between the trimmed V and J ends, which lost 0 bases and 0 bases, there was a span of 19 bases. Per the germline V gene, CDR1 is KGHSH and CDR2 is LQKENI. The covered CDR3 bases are TGTGCCAGCTCACCACCGCCCCGGGACTCCCTTACTAGCACAGATACG. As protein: CASSPPPRDSLTSTDT. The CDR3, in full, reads CASSPPPRDSLTSTDTQYF. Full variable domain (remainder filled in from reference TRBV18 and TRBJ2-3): NAGVMQNPRHLVRRRGQEARLRCSPMKGHSHVYWYRQLPEEGLKFMVYLQKENIIDESGMPKERFSAEFPKEGPSILRIQQVVRGDSAAYFCASSPPPRDSLTSTDTQYFGPGTRLTVL.

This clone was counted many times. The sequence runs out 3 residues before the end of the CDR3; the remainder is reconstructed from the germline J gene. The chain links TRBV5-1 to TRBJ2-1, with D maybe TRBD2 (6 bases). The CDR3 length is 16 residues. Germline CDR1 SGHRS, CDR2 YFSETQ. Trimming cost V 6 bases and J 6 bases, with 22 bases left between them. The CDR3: CASKVGTGTSFNEQFF. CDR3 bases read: TGCGCCAGCAAGGTTGGGACCGGGACTTCATTCAATGAG.

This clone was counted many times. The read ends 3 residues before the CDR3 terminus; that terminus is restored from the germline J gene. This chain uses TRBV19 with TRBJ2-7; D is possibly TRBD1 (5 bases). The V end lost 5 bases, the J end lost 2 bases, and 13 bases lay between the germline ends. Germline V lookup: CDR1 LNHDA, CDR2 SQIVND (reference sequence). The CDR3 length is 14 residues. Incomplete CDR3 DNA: TGTGCCAGTAGTGGGGCCAAAGGGACCTACGAG. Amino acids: CASSGAKGTYE. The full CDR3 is CASSGAKGTYEQYF.

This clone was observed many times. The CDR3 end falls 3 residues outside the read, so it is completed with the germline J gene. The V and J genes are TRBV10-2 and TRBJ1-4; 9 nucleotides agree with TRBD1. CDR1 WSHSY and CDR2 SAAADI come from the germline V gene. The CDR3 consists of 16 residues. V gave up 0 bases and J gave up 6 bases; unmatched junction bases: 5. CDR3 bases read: TGCGCCAGCAGTGAGTCAGACAGGGGGTTTGATGAAAAA. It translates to CASSESDRGFDEK. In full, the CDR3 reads CASSESDRGFDEKLFF.

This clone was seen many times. The CDR3 DNA, read in part, is TGCAGCGCCGTCGGAGTAGCGGGGAACCCTAGCACAGATACG. Residues: CSAVGVAGNPSTDT. The entire CDR3 protein reads CSAVGVAGNPSTDTQYF. The rearrangement uses TRBV29-1 and TRBJ2-3, with TRBD2 identical over 8 bases. The CDR3 end lies 3 residues beyond the end of the read and is filled in from the germline J gene. From germline, CDR1 is SQVTM and CDR2 ANQGSEA. The CDR3 is made up of 17 amino acids. The trim removed 7 bases at V and 0 bases at J, leaving 15 bases unmatched.

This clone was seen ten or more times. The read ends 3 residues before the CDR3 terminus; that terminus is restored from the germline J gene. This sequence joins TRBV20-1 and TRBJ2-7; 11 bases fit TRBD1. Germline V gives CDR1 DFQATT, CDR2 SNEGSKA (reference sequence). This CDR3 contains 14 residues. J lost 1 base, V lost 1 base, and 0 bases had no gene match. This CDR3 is CSARGDRGSYEQYF. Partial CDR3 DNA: TGCAGTGCTAGAGGGGACAGGGGGTCCTACGAG.

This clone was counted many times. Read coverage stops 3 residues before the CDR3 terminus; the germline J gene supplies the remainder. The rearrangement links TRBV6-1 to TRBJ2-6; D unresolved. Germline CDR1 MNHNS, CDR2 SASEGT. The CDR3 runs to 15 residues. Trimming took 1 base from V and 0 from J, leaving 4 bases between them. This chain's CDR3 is CASSEGSSGANVLTF. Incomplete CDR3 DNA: TGTGCCAGCAGTGAAGGCAGCTCTGGGGCCAACGTC.

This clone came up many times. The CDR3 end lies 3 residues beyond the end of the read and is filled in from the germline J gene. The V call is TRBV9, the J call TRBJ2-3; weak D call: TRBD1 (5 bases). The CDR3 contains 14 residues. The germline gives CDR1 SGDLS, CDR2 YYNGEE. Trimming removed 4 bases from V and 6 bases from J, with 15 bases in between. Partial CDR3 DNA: TGTGCCAGCAGCCCCGTAGGGGTTTCGGATACG. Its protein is CASSPVGVSDT. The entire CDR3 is CASSPVGVSDTQYF. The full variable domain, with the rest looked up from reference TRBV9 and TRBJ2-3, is DSGVTQTPKHLITATGQRVTLRCSPRSGDLSVYWYQQSLDQGLQFLIQYYNGEERAKGNILERFSAQQFPDLHSELNLSSLELGDSALYFCASSPVGVSDTQYFGPGTRLTVL.

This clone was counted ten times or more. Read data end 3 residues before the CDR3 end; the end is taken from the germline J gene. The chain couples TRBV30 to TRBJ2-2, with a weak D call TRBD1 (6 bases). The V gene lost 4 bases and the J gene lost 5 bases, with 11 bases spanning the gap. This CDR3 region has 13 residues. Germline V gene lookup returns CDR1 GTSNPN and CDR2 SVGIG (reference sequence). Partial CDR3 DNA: TGTGCCTGGAACTACAGGGATACCGGGGAG. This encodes CAWNYRDTGE. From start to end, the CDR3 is CAWNYRDTGELFF. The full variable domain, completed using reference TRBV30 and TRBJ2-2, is SQTIHQWPATLVQPVGSPLSLECTVEGTSNPNLYWYRQAAGRGLQLLFYSVGIGQISSEVPQNLSASRPQDRQFILSSKKLLLSDSGFYLCAWNYRDTGELFFGEGSRLTVL.

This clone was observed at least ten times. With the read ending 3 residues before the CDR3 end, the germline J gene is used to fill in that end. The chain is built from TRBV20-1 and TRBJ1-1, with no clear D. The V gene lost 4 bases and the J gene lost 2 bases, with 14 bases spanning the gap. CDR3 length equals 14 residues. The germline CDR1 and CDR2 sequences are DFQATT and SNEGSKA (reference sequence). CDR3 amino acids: CSAIGSRINTEAFF. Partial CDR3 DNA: TGCAGTGCTATAGGCAGCAGGATTAACACTGAA.

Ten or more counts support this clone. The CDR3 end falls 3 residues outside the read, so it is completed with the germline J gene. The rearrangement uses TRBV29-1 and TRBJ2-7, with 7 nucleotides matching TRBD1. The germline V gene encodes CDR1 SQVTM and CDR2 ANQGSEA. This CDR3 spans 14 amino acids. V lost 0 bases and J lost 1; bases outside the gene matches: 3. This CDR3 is CSVEETGNSYEQYF. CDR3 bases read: TGCAGCGTTGAAGAGACAGGGAATTCCTACGAG.

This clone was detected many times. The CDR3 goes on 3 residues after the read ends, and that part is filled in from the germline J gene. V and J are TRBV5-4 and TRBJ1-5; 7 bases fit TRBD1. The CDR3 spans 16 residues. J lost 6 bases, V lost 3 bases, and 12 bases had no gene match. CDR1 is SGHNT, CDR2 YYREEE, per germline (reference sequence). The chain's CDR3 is CASSWGRRGLGQPQHF. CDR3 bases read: TGTGCCAGCAGCTGGGGCAGGAGGGGGCTCGGTCAGCCC. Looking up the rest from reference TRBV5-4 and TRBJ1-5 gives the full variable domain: ETGVTQSPTHLIKTRGQQVTLRCSSQSGHNTVSWYQQALGQGPQFIFQYYREEENGRGNFPPRFSGLQFPNYSSELNVNALELDDSALYLCASSWGRRGLGQPQHFGDGTRLSIL.

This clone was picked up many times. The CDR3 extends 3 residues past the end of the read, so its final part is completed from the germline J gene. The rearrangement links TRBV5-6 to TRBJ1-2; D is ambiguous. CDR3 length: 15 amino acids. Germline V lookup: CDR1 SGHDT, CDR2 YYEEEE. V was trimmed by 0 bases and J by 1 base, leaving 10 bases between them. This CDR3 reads CASSLAGGSNYGYTF. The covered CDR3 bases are TGTGCCAGCAGCTTGGCCGGCGGCAGTAACTATGGC. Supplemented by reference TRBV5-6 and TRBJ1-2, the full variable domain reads DAGVTQSPTHLIKTRGQQVTLRCSPKSGHDTVSWYQQALGQGPQFIFQYYEEEERQRGNFPDRFSGHQFPNYSSELNVNALLLGDSALYLCASSLAGGSNYGYTFGSGTRLTVV.

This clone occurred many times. The covered CDR3 bases are TGTGCCAGTAATCCGGGGGACACCGGGGAG. Its protein is CASNPGDTGE. The entire CDR3 reads CASNPGDTGELFF. The rearrangement joins TRBV7-3 to TRBJ2-2; TRBD2 is a possible D gene (6 bases). The read finishes 3 residues shy of the CDR3 end, and the germline J gene is used to complete it. V was pared by 9 bases and J by 3 bases, with 11 bases between. The CDR3 is made up of 13 amino acids. The germline V gene has CDR1 SGHTA and CDR2 FQGTGA.

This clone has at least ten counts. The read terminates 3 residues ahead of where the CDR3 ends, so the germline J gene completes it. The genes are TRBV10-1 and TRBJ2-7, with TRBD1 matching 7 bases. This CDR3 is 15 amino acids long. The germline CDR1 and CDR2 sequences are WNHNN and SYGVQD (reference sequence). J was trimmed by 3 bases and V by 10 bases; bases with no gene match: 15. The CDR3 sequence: CANSPTGSTRYEQYF. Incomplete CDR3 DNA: TGCGCCAACAGCCCGACAGGGTCCACCCGCTACGAG.

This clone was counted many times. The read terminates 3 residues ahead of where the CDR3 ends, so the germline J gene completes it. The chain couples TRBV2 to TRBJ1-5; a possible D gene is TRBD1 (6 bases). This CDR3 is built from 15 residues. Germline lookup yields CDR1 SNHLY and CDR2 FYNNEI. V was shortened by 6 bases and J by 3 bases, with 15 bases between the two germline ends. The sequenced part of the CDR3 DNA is TGTGCCAGCAGCCTTTTGACAGGCAACAATCAGCCC. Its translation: CASSLLTGNNQP. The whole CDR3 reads CASSLLTGNNQPQHF.

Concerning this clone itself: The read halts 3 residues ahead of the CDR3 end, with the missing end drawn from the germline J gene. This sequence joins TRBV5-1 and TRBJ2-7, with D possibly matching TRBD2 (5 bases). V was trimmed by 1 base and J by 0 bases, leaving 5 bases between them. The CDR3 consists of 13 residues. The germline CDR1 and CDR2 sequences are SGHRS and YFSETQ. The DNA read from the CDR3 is TGCGCCAGCAGCTTGACTAGCTCCTACGAG. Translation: CASSLTSSYE. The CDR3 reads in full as CASSLTSSYEQYF.

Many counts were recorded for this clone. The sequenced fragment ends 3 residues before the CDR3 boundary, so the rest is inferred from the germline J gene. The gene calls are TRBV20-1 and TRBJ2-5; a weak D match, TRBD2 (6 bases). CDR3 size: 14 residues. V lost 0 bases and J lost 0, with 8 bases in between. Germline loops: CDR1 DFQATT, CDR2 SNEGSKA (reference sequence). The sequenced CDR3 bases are TGCAGTGCTAGAGATGGGGGGAACCAAGAGACC. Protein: CSARDGGNQET. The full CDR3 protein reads CSARDGGNQETQYF.

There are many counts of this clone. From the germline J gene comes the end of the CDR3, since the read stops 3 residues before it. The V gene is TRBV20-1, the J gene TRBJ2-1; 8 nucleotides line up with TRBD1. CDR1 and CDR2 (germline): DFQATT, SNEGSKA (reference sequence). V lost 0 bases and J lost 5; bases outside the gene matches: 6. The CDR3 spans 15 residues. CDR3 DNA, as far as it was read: TGCAGTGCTAGAGATCCGGGACAGGACCACAATGAG. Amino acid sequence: CSARDPGQDHNE. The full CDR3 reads CSARDPGQDHNEQFF.

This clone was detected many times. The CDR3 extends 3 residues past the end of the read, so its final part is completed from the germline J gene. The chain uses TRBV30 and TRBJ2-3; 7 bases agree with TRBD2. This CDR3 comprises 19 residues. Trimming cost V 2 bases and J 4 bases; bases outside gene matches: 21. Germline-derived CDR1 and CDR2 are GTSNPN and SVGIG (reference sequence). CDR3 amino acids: CAWSKLLAGAWGFADTQYF. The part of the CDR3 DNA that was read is TGTGCCTGGAGTAAGTTGTTAGCGGGCGCTTGGGGGTTCGCAGATACG.

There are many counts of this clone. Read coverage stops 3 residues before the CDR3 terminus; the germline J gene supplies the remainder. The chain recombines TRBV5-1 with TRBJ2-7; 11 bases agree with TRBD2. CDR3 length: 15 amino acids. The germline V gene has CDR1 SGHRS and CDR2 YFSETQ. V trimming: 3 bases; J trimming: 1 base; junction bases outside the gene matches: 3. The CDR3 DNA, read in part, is TGCGCCAGCAGCTCAATAGCGGGGGGGTCCTACGAG. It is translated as CASSSIAGGSYE. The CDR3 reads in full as CASSSIAGGSYEQYF.

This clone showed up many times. The CDR3 is CASSELAVSYNEQFF. The DNA read from the CDR3 is TGTGCCAGCAGTGAACTAGCGGTCTCCTACAATGAG. The chain recombines TRBV6-1 with TRBJ2-1; 7 nucleotides match TRBD2. The CDR3 goes on 3 residues after the read ends, and that part is filled in from the germline J gene. V dropped 2 bases and J dropped 0; count of bases not matched to a gene: 1. This CDR3 has 15 amino acids. Germline CDR1 is MNHNS and CDR2 is SASEGT.

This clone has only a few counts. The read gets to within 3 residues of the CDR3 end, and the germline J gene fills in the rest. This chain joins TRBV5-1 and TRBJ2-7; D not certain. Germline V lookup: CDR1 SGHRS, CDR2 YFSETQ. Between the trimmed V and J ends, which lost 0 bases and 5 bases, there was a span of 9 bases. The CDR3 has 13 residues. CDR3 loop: CASSLELENEQYF. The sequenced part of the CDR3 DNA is TGCGCCAGCAGCTTGGAACTCGAGAACGAG.